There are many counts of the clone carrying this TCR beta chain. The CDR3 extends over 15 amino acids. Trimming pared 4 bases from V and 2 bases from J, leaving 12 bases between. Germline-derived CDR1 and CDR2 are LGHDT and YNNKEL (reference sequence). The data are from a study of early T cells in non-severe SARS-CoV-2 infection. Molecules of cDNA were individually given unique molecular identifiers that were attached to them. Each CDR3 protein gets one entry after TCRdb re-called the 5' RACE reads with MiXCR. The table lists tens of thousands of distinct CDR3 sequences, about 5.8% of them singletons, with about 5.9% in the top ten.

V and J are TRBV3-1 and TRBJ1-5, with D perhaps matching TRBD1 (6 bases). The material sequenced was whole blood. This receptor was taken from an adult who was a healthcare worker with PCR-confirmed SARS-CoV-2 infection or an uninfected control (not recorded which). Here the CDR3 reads CASSRSRGGNQPQHF. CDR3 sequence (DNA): TGTGCCAGCAGCCGGAGCAGGGGAGGCAATCAGCCCCAGCATTTT.